What follows describes a single T cell receptor (beta chain). What it recognizes is unknown. The PCR made use of 60 Vbeta and 13 Jbeta primers. The repertoire was sequenced with immunoSEQ multiplex PCR; TCRdb's copy has only in-frame clones and lacks some. The profile shows 210,000 or so clones, 70% to 90% of them singletons. V lost 6 bases to trimming and J lost 6 bases; unmatched junction nucleotides: 3. The V gene's germline CDR1 is SQVTM and CDR2 ANQGSEA. The CDR3 extends over 12 amino acids. The sample belongs to a study of cytomegalovirus exposure and HLA in healthy donors. General study results and limits: There were 150 to 200 TCR beta chains listed as cytomegalovirus-associated. Per a later analysis, HLA-associated TCR beta chains showed more clonal expansion than other, equally common TCR beta chains. Productive status was seen about 87% or about 30% of the time for most TCR beta V segments in an earlier analysis.

The receptor's source is a girl aged 2 to 10 in good health and CMV-seronegative. The genes are TRBV29-1 and TRBJ1-4, with TRBD1 identical over 8 bases. The sample comprised PBMCs. The DNA for the CDR3 is TGCAGCGTGGTGGACAGGGATGAAAAACTGTTTTTT. Protein sequence: CSVVDRDEKLFF.